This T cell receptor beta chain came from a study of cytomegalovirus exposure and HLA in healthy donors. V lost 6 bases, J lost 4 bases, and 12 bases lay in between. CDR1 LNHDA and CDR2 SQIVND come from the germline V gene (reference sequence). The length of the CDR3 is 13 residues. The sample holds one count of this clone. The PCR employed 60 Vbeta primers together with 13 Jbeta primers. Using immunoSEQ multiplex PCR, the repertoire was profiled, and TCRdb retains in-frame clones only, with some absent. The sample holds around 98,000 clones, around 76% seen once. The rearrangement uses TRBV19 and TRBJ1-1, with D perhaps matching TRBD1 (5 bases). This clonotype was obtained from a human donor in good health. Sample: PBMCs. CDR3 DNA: TGTGCCAGTAGCACCCCCGGGGGCACTGAAGCTTTCTTT. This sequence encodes CASSTPGGTEAFF.